The clone carrying this TCR beta chain was picked up many times. What it recognizes is unknown. CDR1 and CDR2 (germline): ENHRY, SYGVKD. This CDR3 has 13 residues. Trimming shortened V by 6 bases and J by 5 bases, and 13 bases separated the two germline ends. The patients, who ranged from 18 to 65 in age, presented with newly diagnosed hyperthyroidism lasting under 2 months. For the diagnoses, clinical symptoms, serum thyroxine and TRAb, thyroid ultrasound and orbital computed tomography were used. This record comes from a study of T cells in Graves' hyperthyroidism and ophthalmopathy. Regarding the study as a whole: Stable hyperthyroidism was told apart from ophthalmopathy by a model built on 13 V-J features.

Amplified TCR beta CDR3 regions derived from RNA transcripts. The HTBI set primed first-round TCR CDR3 RT-PCR. TCRdb re-analysed the multiplex PCR reads in MiXCR, keeping a single row per CDR3 protein. The sample lists roughly 800,000 distinct CDR3 sequences; 38% were seen once. Sequenced input: blood. This TCR derives from a man between 18 and 35 years old with Graves' hyperthyroidism. The chain employs TRBV10-3 and TRBJ1-1, with a weak D call TRBD1 (5 bases). DNA of the CDR3: TGTGCCATCAGATCGGGGGGGGAGACTGAAGCTTTCTTT. Translated: CAIRSGGETEAFF.